The clone carrying this T cell receptor (beta chain) was counted a few times. Its antigen is currently unknown. These data are taken from a study of cytomegalovirus exposure and HLA in healthy donors. There are 18 residues in the CDR3. Germline V gene lookup returns CDR1 SGHNT and CDR2 YENEEA. V was shortened by 0 bases and J by 4 bases, with 21 bases between the two germline ends. Unrecorded immune exposures were likely, despite nominal health at sampling. Study-level results: Earlier findings revealed that most TCR beta V segments proved productive either about 87% or about 30% of the time. Later analysis associated a missense DCLRE1C variant with TCR beta V- and J-gene trimming.

PCR was performed using 60 Vbeta and 13 Jbeta primers. Using immunoSEQ multiplex PCR, the repertoire was profiled, and TCRdb retains in-frame clones only, with some absent. The repertoire holds more than 85,000 clones, with around 75% as singletons. The gene calls are TRBV11-3 and TRBJ1-1; possibly TRBD1 for D (6 bases). The sample taken for sequencing was PBMCs. The sequence was collected from a male donor in good health and CMV-seropositive. The CDR3 is CASSLDPYRVSGGTEAFF. The CDR3 DNA sequence: TGTGCCAGCAGCTTAGATCCCTACAGGGTATCAGGCGGCACTGAAGCTTTCTTT.